The sequence of this T cell receptor beta chain was determined in a study of vaccination and CD4 T cells after COVID-19. As concerns this clonotype: Its matching antigen is unknown.

Germline V gene sequence: CDR1 SNHLY, CDR2 FYNNEI. The CDR3 extends over 14 amino acids. Trimming cost V 6 bases and J 1 base, with 13 bases left between them. Study outcomes and limitations: Early post-infection timepoints were not included, and relatively few convalescent patients were studied.

Sample treatment: roughly 10-day PBMC culture with coronavirus spike peptide pools or control peptides (ViraFEST assay). Oncomine TCR Beta short-read sequencing was applied to DNA from cultured CD4+ T cells. TCRdb passed the PCR reads through MiXCR, listing each CDR3 protein once. Of 20,000 or so distinct CDR3 sequences detected, over 45% appear once; the ten largest clones hold roughly 14%. Sequencing was performed on cultured CD4+ T cells from blood. J is TRBJ2-7 and V is TRBV2; the D gene is possibly TRBD1 (6 bases). The receptor comes from a human donor with COVID-19. The CDR3 coding sequence is TGTGCCAGCAGGCTCCAGGGGATTTCCTACGAGCAGTACTTC. Its translation: CASRLQGISYEQYF.